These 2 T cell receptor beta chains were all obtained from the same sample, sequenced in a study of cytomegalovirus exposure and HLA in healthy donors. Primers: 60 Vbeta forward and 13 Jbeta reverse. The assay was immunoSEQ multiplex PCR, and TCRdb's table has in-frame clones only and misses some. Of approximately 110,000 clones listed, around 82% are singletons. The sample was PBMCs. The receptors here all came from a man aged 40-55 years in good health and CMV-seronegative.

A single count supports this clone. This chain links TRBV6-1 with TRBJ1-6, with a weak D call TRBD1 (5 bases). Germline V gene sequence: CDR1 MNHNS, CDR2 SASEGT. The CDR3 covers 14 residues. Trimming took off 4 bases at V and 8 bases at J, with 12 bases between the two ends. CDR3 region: CASSGQGLDSPLHF. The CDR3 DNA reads TGTGCCAGCAGTGGGCAGGGATTGGATTCACCCCTCCACTTT.

The CDR3 loop reads CASSFGLSNEQFF. DNA for the CDR3: TGTGCCAGCAGCTTCGGACTGTCGAATGAGCAGTTCTTC. The chain combines TRBV7-6 with TRBJ2-1; tentatively, D is TRBD2 (5 bases). V lost 3 bases to trimming and J lost 7 bases, with 10 bases between them. There are 13 residues in the CDR3. Germline V gene sequence: CDR1 SGHVS, CDR2 FNYEAQ. Full variable domain (rest looked up from reference TRBV7-6 and TRBJ2-1): GAGVSQSPRYKVTKRGQDVALRCDPISGHVSLYWYRQALGQGPEFLTYFNYEAQQDKSGLPNDRFSAERPEGSISTLTIQRTEQRDSAMYRCASSFGLSNEQFFGPGTRLTVL.